This T cell receptor (beta chain) was found in a study of sequential checkpoint blockade in melanoma. Overall study context: First-line arms were nivolumab then ipilimumab, or the reverse, randomized 1:1.

Indicated treatment: randomized to nivolumab then ipilimumab (arm A) or the reverse (arm B). Patients had received no earlier DNA-damaging chemotherapy. From thawed PBMCs, live CD3+CD8+ cells negative for CD19 and CD56 were sorted. TCRdb's copy holds only in-frame clones and misses some; the assay was immunoSEQ multiplex PCR. Of about 3,100 clones detected, under 60% appear once; the ten largest clones hold about a fifth. This CDR3 has 13 residues. The germline CDR1 and CDR2 sequences are SNHLY and FYNNEI. Trimming stripped 7 bases from V and 7 bases from J, with 11 bases between. The starting material was CD8+ T cells sorted from blood (inferred from file names), obtained from a patient given nivolumab and ipilimumab in sequence. The V call is TRBV2, the J call TRBJ1-6; D is unresolved. This receptor was taken from a human donor with melanoma. The CDR3 spells CASMRLLNSPLHF. In nucleotides, the CDR3 is TGTGCCAGCATGCGACTGTTGAATTCACCCCTCCACTTT.